Here is one TCR beta chain with its context. What it recognizes is unknown. The sample's treatment: roughly 11-day PBMC culture with coronavirus spike peptide pools or control peptides (ViraFEST assay). The entry originates in a study of vaccination and CD4 T cells after COVID-19. Sequencing of the DNA from cultured CD4+ T cells was carried out with the Oncomine TCR Beta short-read assay. One entry per CDR3 protein, called by TCRdb with MiXCR from the PCR reads. The sample has a few thousand distinct CDR3 sequences, 40% seen once; the top ten hold 34%. The CDR3 has 14 amino acids. From germline, CDR1 is SGHDN and CDR2 FVKESK. Deletions cut 6 bases from V and 9 bases from J, with 15 bases between.

Sequencing used CD4+ T cells from blood, cultured in vitro. The sequence was collected from a human donor who had recovered from COVID-19. This chain links TRBV14 with TRBJ1-6; D is uncertain. This CDR3 reads CASRTGIEGSPLHF. In DNA form, the CDR3 reads TGTGCCAGCAGGACCGGGATAGAGGGTTCACCCCTCCACTTT.